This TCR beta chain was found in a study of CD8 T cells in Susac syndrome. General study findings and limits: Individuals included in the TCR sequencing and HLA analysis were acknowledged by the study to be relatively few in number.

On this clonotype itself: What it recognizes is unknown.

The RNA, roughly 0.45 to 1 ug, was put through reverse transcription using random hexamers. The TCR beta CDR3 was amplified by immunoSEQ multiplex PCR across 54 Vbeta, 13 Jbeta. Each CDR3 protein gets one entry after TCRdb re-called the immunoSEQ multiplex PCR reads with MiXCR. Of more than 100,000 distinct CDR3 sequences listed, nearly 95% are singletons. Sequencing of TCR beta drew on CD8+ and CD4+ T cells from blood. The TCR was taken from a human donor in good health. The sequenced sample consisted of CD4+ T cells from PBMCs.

The DNA for the CDR3 is TGTGCCAGCAGCTTAGAAACTGGGGATGAGCAGTTCTTC. Translated, it gives CASSLETGDEQFF. This rearrangement joins TRBV5-6 to TRBJ2-1, with no clear D. The CDR3 spans 13 residues. Germline CDR1 and CDR2: SGHDT and YYEEEE. Trimming stripped 2 bases from V and 8 bases from J, with 11 bases between.